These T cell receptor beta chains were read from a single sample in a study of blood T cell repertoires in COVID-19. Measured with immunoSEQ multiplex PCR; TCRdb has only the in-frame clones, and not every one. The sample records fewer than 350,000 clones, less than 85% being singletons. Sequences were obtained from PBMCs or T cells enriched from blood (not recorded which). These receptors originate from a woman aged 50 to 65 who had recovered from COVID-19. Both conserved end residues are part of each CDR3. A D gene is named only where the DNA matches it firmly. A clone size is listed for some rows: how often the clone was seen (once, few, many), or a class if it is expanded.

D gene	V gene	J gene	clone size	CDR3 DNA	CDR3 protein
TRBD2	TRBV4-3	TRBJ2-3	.	TGCGCCAGCAGCCAAGATTTAATTGGGCTAGCGGGAGCGGATACGCAGTATTTT	CASSQDLIGLAGADTQYF
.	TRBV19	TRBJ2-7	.	TGTGCCAGTAGTATGGGGCGGCAAACCTACGAGCAGTACTTC	CASSMGRQTYEQYF
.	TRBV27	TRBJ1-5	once	TGTGCCAGCAGTTTAAGGGGGGGGGACTTGAAGCCCCAGCATTTT	CASSLRGGDLKPQHF
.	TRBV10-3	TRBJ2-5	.	TGTGCCATCAGTGAGTCCGGGGTTCCAGAGACCCAGTACTTC	CAISESGVPETQYF
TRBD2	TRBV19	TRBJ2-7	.	TGTGCCAGTAGTGGCGGGACTAGCGGGAGGGCGCGGTACGAGCAGTACTTC	CASSGGTSGRARYEQYF
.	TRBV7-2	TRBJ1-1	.	TGTGCCAGCAGCTTCGGGGGAGGGCCCACTGAAGCTTTCTTT	CASSFGGGPTEAFF
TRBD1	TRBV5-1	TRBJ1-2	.	TGCGCCAGCAGCCCACGGGGACAGGGAGACTATGGCTACACCTTC	CASSPRGQGDYGYTF
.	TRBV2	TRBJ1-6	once	TGTGCCAGCAGTGAACCGCAGAACATTTATAATTCACCCCTCCACTTT	CASSEPQNIYNSPLHF
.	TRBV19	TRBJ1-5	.	TGTGCCAGTAGTCCTGGGGGGGTCCAGCCCCAGCATTTT	CASSPGGVQPQHF
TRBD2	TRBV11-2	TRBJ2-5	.	TGTGCCAGCACCTTTAGCGGGAGGGCCTTGGAGACCCAGTACTTC	CASTFSGRALETQYF
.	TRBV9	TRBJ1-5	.	TGTGCCAGCAGCGTAGGAGTGTTTAGCAATCAGCCCCAGCATTTT	CASSVGVFSNQPQHF
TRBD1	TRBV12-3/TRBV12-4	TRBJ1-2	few	TGTGCCAGCAGCTATGACAGGGACTATGGCTACACCTTC	CASSYDRDYGYTF
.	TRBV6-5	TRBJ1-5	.	TGTGCCAGCAGCCCACCAGGGGTCGGCCAGCCCCAGCATTTT	CASSPPGVGQPQHF
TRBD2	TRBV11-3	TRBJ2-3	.	TGTGCCAGCAGCTTAGGGAGCGGGAGTACAGATACGCAGTATTTT	CASSLGSGSTDTQYF
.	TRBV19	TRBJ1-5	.	TGTGCCAGTAGTATCTTTAGGCAGGGTGGACAGCCCCAGCATTTT	CASSIFRQGGQPQHF